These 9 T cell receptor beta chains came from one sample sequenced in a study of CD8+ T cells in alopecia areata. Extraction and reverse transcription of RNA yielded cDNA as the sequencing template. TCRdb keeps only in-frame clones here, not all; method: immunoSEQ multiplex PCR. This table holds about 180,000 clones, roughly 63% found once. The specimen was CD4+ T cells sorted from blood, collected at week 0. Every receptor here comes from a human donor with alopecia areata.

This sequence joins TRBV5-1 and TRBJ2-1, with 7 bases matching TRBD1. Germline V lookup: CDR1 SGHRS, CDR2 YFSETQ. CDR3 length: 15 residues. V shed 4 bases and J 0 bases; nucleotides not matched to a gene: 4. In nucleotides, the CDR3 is TGCGCCAGCAGCCAGGGGGTGAGCTCCTACAATGAGCAGTTCTTC. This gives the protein CASSQGVSSYNEQFF.

The CDR3 spells CASSFRDEAYEQYF. In nucleotides, the CDR3 is TGTGCCAGCAGCTTCCGGGACGAAGCCTACGAGCAGTACTTC. The chain couples TRBV5-4 to TRBJ2-7; D may be TRBD1 or TRBD2 (5 bases each). Looked up from germline, CDR1 is SGHNT and CDR2 is YYREEE (reference sequence). This CDR3 contains 14 residues. V lost 2 bases to trimming and J lost 2 bases, with 11 bases between them. Variable domain in full (rest from reference TRBV5-4 and TRBJ2-7): ETGVTQSPTHLIKTRGQQVTLRCSSQSGHNTVSWYQQALGQGPQFIFQYYREEENGRGNFPPRFSGLQFPNYSSELNVNALELDDSALYLCASSFRDEAYEQYFGPGTRLTVT.

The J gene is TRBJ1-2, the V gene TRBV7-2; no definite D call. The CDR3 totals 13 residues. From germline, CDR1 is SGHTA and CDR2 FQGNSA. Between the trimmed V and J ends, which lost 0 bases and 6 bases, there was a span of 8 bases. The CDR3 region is CASSLAGYDGYTF. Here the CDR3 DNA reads TGTGCCAGCAGCTTAGCAGGGTACGATGGCTACACCTTC. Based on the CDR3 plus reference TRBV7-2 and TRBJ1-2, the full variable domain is GAGVSQSPSNKVTEKGKDVELRCDPISGHTALYWYRQSLGQGLEFLIYFQGNSAPDKSGLPSDRFSAERTGGSVSTLTIQRTQQEDSAVYLCASSLAGYDGYTFGSGTRLTVV.

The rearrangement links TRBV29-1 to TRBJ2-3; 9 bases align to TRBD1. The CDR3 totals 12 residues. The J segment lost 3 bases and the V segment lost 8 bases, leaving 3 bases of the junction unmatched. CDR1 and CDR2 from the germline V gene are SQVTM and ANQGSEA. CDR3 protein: CSTGQGTDTQYF. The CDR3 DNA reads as TGCAGCACGGGACAGGGTACAGATACGCAGTATTTT.

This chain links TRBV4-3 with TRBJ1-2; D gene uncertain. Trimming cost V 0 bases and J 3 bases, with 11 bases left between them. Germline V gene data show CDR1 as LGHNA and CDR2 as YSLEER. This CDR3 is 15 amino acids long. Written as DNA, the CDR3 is TGCGCCAGCAGCCAAGATCTTGGAGACGACTATGGCTACACCTTC. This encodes CASSQDLGDDYGYTF.

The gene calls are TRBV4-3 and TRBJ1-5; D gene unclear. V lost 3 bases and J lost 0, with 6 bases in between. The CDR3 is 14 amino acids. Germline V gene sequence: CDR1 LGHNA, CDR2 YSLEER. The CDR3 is CASSQAVSNQPQHF. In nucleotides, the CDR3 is TGCGCCAGCAGCCAGGCGGTTAGCAATCAGCCCCAGCATTTT.

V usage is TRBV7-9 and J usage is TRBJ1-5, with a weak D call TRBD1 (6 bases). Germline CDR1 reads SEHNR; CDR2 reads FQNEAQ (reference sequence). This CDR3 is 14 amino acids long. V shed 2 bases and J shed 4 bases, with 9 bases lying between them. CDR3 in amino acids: CASSLPGENQPQHF. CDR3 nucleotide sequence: TGTGCCAGCAGCTTACCAGGGGAAAATCAGCCCCAGCATTTT.

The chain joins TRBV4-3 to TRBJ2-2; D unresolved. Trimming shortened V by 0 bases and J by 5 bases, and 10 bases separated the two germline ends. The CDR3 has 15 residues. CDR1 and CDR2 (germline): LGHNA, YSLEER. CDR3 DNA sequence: TGCGCCAGCAGCCAAGACCCCGTCGGAACCGGGGAGCTGTTTTTT. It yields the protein CASSQDPVGTGELFF.

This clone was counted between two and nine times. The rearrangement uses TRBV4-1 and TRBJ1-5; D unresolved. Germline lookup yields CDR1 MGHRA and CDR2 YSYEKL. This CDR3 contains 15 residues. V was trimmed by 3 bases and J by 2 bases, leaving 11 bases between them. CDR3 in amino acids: CASSQEEGGNQPQHF. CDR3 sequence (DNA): TGCGCCAGCAGCCAGGAAGAGGGAGGCAATCAGCCCCAGCATTTT.